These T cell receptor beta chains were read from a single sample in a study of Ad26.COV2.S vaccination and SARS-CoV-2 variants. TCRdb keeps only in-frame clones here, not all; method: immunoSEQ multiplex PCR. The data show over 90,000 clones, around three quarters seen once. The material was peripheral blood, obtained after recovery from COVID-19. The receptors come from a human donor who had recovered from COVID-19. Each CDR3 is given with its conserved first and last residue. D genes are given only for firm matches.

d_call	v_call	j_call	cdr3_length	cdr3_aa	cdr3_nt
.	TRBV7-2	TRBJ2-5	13	CASSLSAGETQYF	TGTGCCAGCAGCTTATCAGCGGGAGAGACCCAGTACTTC
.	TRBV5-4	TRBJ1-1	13	CASSRHRDDEAFF	TGTGCCAGCAGCCGCCACCGGGACGATGAAGCTTTCTTT
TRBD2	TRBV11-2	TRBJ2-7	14	CASSLGGGFHEQYF	TGTGCCAGCAGCTTAGGCGGGGGGTTTCACGAGCAGTACTTC
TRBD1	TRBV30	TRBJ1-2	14	CAWSRTGGEYGYTF	TGTGCCTGGAGCAGAACAGGGGGCGAGTATGGCTACACCTTC
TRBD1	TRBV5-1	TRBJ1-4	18	CASSLSGQGRGGNEKLFF	TGCGCCAGCAGCCTAAGCGGACAGGGTCGAGGGGGTAATGAAAAACTGTTTTTT
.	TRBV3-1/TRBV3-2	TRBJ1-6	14	CASSLQGRDSPLHF	TGTGCCAGCAGCCTACAGGGAAGGGATTCACCCCTCCACTTT
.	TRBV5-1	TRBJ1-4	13	CASRGGSNEKLFF	TGCGCCAGCAGGGGAGGAAGTAATGAAAAACTGTTTTTT
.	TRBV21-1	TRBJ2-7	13	CASSKRQTYEQYF	TGTGCCAGCAGCAAAAGACAGACCTACGAGCAGTACTTC
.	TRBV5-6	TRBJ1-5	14	CASSLGQGGGRWHF	TGTGCCAGCAGCTTGGGGCAGGGAGGCGGTAGGTGGCATTTT
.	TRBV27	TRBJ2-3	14	CASSLFRKTDTQYF	TGTGCCAGCAGTTTATTCCGGAAAACAGATACGCAGTATTTT
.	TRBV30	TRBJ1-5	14	CAWSVTGRNQPQHF	TGTGCCTGGAGTGTGACAGGAAGGAATCAGCCCCAGCATTTT